This record looks at one T cell receptor beta chain sequence and its context. The sample originates from a study of blood T cell repertoires in COVID-19. Study-wide context: The United States, Italy and Spain supplied acute and convalescent COVID-19 samples. Sample material is recorded as cDNA or gDNA derived from T cells, B-cell-depleted T cells, or PBMCs.

In the source study's methods: Reference gene primer amplification yielded estimated nucleated cell counts. Sequencing was performed with immunoSEQ multiplex PCR; in TCRdb, only in-frame clones are kept and a portion is missing. V, J and clone size reflect that table, while D and trimming were determined from the DNA. The sample carries some 180,000 clones, about 70% recorded once. The CDR3 runs to 17 residues. V was cut by 1 base and J by 2 bases, with 18 bases left in between. Germline values: CDR1 LGHNA, CDR2 YSLEER. Sequenced input: peripheral blood. This receptor was identified in a woman between 50 and 59 years old with active or convalescent COVID-19. The chain has TRBV4-3 and TRBJ2-7; possible D gene TRBD2, 6 bases. Here the CDR3 reads CASSQANTGGGAYEQYF. As DNA, the CDR3 is TGCGCCAGCAGCCAAGCTAACACCGGGGGTGGTGCCTACGAGCAGTACTTC.